This TCR beta chain was sequenced in a study of neurological immune-mediated disorders. Study results and limitations: Patients with HTLV-1-associated myelopathy showed the most TCR clonal expansion. Those with multiple sclerosis showed the least, falling below healthy controls.

V was clipped by 2 bases and J by 5 bases; unmatched bases: 4. There are 14 residues in the CDR3. The germline V gene has CDR1 DFQATT and CDR2 SNEGSKA (reference sequence). Synthesis of cDNA was carried out by template-switch 5'RACE. The reaction used 10-nucleotide random UMIs. MiXCR, applied by TCRdb to the 5' RACE reads, yields one record per CDR3 protein. The repertoire has 60,000 to 70,000 distinct CDR3 sequences, around 5.1% of them found once; the top ten carry around 5.3%. This clonotype is categorized as medium-sized. Its antigen is unknown. The unsorted libraries originated from 2 million PBMCs kept at -80 C.

This TCR was sampled from a human donor with multiple sclerosis. The donor label of this sample is uncertain. This chain links TRBV20-1 with TRBJ2-1; 9 bases map to TRBD2. Sequenced: PBMCs. CDR3 region: CSARLAGRHNEQFF. Written as DNA, the CDR3 is TGCAGTGCTAGACTAGCGGGAAGACACAATGAGCAGTTCTTC.